These 6 T cell receptor beta chains came from one sample sequenced in a study of glioma-infiltrating T cells. TCR alpha and beta CDR3 regions were amplified from RNA using iRepertoire nested multiplex PCR. Each CDR3 protein is one row after TCRdb ran MiXCR on the multiplex PCR reads. The table includes 150,000 to 200,000 distinct CDR3 sequences, around 42% detected once. The sample was glioma tissue, nonneoplastic brain tissue, or PBMCs (not recorded which). Source of these receptors: a human donor with low-grade glioma or glioblastoma, undergoing nonglioma brain surgery, or in good health (not recorded which).

This clonotype was picked up a small number of times. The chain is built from TRBV12-3 or TRBV12-4 and TRBJ2-1; 7 bases line up with TRBD1. This CDR3 region has 15 residues. Trimming took 5 bases from V and 9 from J; bases not matched to a gene: 13. The CDR3: CASSTRTGTNGEQFF. The CDR3 DNA is TGTGCCAGCAGTACTAGGACAGGAACAAACGGTGAGCAGTTCTTC.

On this clonotype itself: This could be a read error, since a much larger clone is one nucleotide away. This chain uses TRBV6-1 with TRBJ2-1, with D perhaps TRBD2 (7 bases). This CDR3 comprises 12 residues. Germline CDR1 and CDR2: MNHNS and SASEGT. The ends were cut back, 5 bases at V and 13 bases at J, with 15 bases in the middle. CDR3 nucleotides: TGTGCCAGCAGTACGGGGGGCGGTGATCAGTTCTTC. This translates into CASSTGGGDQFF.

This clonotype was seen many times. The chain links TRBV6-1 to TRBJ2-7, with D possibly being TRBD2 (5 bases). Germline loops: CDR1 MNHNS, CDR2 SASEGT. With 6 bases removed from V and 0 bases from J, the gap between germline ends came to 12 bases. The CDR3 sequence is 14 residues long. Here the CDR3 DNA reads TGTGCCAGCAGCCTAGGACTGGTCTCCTACGAGCAGTACTTC. Translating it yields CASSLGLVSYEQYF.

The table lists this clonotype with a count of one. This chain links TRBV12-3 or TRBV12-4 with TRBJ2-3; 7 bases are a match to TRBD2. The ends lost 4 bases at V and 0 bases at J; junction bases unmatched: 10. CDR3 length equals 17 residues. In DNA form, the CDR3 reads TGTGCCAGCAGTTCCCCTCCTAGCGGAGGTAGCACAGATACGCAGTATTTT. Its translation: CASSSPPSGGSTDTQYF.

This chain links TRBV27 with TRBJ2-7; no clear D gene. CDR1 MNHEY and CDR2 SMNVEV come from the germline V gene (reference sequence). This CDR3 has 15 amino acids. V lost 7 bases, J lost 5 bases, and 21 bases lay in between. The CDR3 nucleotides read TGTGCCAGCATTCCAAGAGCTGGAGCATCCCACGAGCAGTACTTC. The encoded protein is CASIPRAGASHEQYF.

This clonotype was seen ten or more times. The V and J genes are TRBV24-1 and TRBJ2-2; D is tentatively TRBD1 or TRBD2 (6 bases each). The CDR3 is made up of 12 amino acids. Trimming removed 8 bases at V and 6 bases at J, with 9 bases between. CDR1 and CDR2 (germline): KGHDR, SFDVKD. The CDR3 reads CATKGEAGELFF. The CDR3 DNA is TGTGCCACCAAGGGGGAGGCCGGGGAGCTGTTTTTT.